These 28 T cell receptor beta chains were sequenced from one sample in a study of Graves' ophthalmopathy and Graves' hyperthyroidism. Amplified material comprised TCR beta CDR3 regions derived from RNA transcripts. Second-round multiplex PCR came after first-round RT-PCR with HTBI primers. MiXCR, applied by TCRdb to the multiplex PCR reads, yields one record per CDR3 protein. The table lists a few hundred thousand distinct CDR3 sequences, about a sixth of them singletons, with approximately 2.4% in the top ten. The sequencing sample was made of peripheral blood. The receptors come from an adult woman with stable Graves' hyperthyroidism.

This clonotype was seen ten or more times. The rearrangement links TRBV20-1 to TRBJ1-2; D ambiguous. This CDR3 comprises 16 residues. Trimming removed 3 bases at V and 0 bases at J, with 17 bases between. Germline V gene lookup returns CDR1 DFQATT and CDR2 SNEGSKA (reference sequence). CDR3: CSASSKGHWANYGYTF. CDR3 nucleotides: TGCAGTGCTAGTTCAAAGGGCCACTGGGCTAACTATGGCTACACCTTC.

This clonotype occurred many times. This rearrangement joins TRBV11-3 to TRBJ1-2, with TRBD1 identical over 8 bases. With V trimmed by 11 bases and J by 6 bases, 23 bases remained unmatched. Germline lookup yields CDR1 SGHNT and CDR2 YENEEA. The CDR3 is 17 residues long. The CDR3 here is CACFGPRDRTNPDGYTF. The CDR3 DNA is TGTGCCTGCTTTGGACCTCGGGACAGGACAAATCCTGATGGCTACACCTTC.

This clonotype was recorded at least ten times. The chain has TRBV19 and TRBJ2-7, with 7 bases fitting TRBD1. CDR3 size: 13 residues. J lost 6 bases, V lost 6 bases, and 8 bases had no gene match. Germline assignment: CDR1 LNHDA and CDR2 SQIVND (reference sequence). CDR3 sequence: CASSRDRSSEQYF. CDR3 DNA sequence: TGTGCCAGTAGCCGGGACAGATCGTCCGAGCAGTACTTC. Together with reference TRBV19 and TRBJ2-7, the CDR3 gives the full variable domain: DGGITQSPKYLFRKEGQNVTLSCEQNLNHDAMYWYRQDPGQGLRLIYYSQIVNDFQKGDIAEGYSVSREKKESFPLTVTSAQKNPTAFYLCASSRDRSSEQYFGPGTRLTVT.

This clonotype was counted at least ten times. The rearrangement uses TRBV29-1 and TRBJ2-7; no clear D. V lost 6 bases, J lost 2 bases, and 14 bases lay in between. The germline V gene has CDR1 SQVTM and CDR2 ANQGSEA. CDR3 length equals 13 residues. The CDR3 sequence: CSVRSGGAYEQYF. The CDR3 DNA follows: TGCAGCGTCCGAAGTGGCGGCGCCTACGAGCAGTACTTC.

This chain joins TRBV20-1 and TRBJ1-2; D perhaps matches TRBD1 (5 bases). CDR3 length equals 14 residues. In germline, CDR1 is DFQATT, CDR2 SNEGSKA (reference sequence). Trimming cost V 3 bases and J 4 bases, with 15 bases left between them. The CDR3 bases are TGCAGTGCTAGGCTCCAAGGGGACTTCTATGGCTACACCTTC. Residues: CSARLQGDFYGYTF.

This clonotype was counted ten times or more. J is TRBJ1-1 and V is TRBV2; 9 nucleotides match TRBD1. From germline, CDR1 is SNHLY and CDR2 FYNNEI. This CDR3 comprises 14 residues. Germline trimming cut 6 bases from V and 8 bases from J; bases unmatched to any gene: 10. CDR3 region: CASRPGTGFAEAFF. As DNA, the CDR3 is TGTGCCAGCAGACCCGGGACAGGGTTCGCAGAAGCTTTCTTT.

This clonotype was recorded at least ten times. The chain joins TRBV12-5 to TRBJ2-2; TRBD2 matches 13 bases. This CDR3 has 15 amino acids. CDR1 LGHNT and CDR2 FRNRAP come from the germline V gene. V lost 8 bases to trimming and J lost 7 bases; unmatched junction nucleotides: 7. In DNA, the CDR3 is TGTGCTAGTCGGTGGACTAGCGGGAGTATCGGGGAGCTGTTTTTT. It yields the protein CASRWTSGSIGELFF.

At least ten counts were recorded for this clonotype. V is TRBV29-1 and J is TRBJ1-1, with unresolved D. The V gene's germline CDR1 is SQVTM and CDR2 ANQGSEA. V was pared by 5 bases and J by 1 base, with 8 bases between. The CDR3 runs to 12 residues. CDR3 protein: CSVWTGNTEAFF. DNA of the CDR3: TGCAGCGTTTGGACGGGGAACACTGAAGCTTTCTTT. Drawing the rest from reference TRBV29-1 and TRBJ1-1, the complete variable domain is SAVISQKPSRDICQRGTSLTIQCQVDSQVTMMFWYRQQPGQSLTLIATANQGSEATYESGFVIDKFPISRPNLTFSTLTVSNMSPEDSSIYLCSVWTGNTEAFFGQGTRLTVV.

This clonotype was seen at least ten times. The rearrangement uses TRBV7-9 and TRBJ1-1; tentatively, D is TRBD1 (6 bases). CDR1 is SEHNR and CDR2 is FQNEAQ in the germline V gene (reference sequence). V was cut by 5 bases and J by 10 bases, with 20 bases left in between. This CDR3 has 14 residues. In DNA form, the CDR3 reads TGTGCCAGCAGCGAACACCACGGGGGGGCGCGAGCTTTCTTT. This codes for CASSEHHGGARAFF. Looking up the rest from reference TRBV7-9 and TRBJ1-1 gives the full variable domain: DTGVSQNPRHKITKRGQNVTFRCDPISEHNRLYWYRQTLGQGPEFLTYFQNEAQLEKSRLLSDRFSAERPKGSFSTLEIQRTEQGDSAMYLCASSEHHGGARAFFGQGTRLTVV.

V is TRBV6-1 and J is TRBJ2-7, with D hard to call. This CDR3 is built from 14 residues. Trimming cost V 1 base and J 3 bases, with 10 bases left between them. The germline CDR1 and CDR2 sequences are MNHNS and SASEGT. The CDR3 loop reads CASSEGDTHYEQYF. The CDR3 region has the DNA TGTGCCAGCAGTGAAGGTGATACTCACTACGAGCAGTACTTC.

This clonotype showed up many times. This chain links TRBV12-5 with TRBJ2-2; the D gene is possibly TRBD2 (6 bases). V gave up 7 bases and J gave up 8 bases, with 14 bases separating them. CDR3 length equals 13 residues. Germline assignment: CDR1 LGHNT and CDR2 FRNRAP. In nucleotides, the CDR3 is TGTGCTAGTGTGCGGACTAACGGGGGGGAGCTGTTTTTT. Amino acid sequence: CASVRTNGGELFF.

There are many counts of this clonotype. In nucleotides, the CDR3 is TGTGCCAGCAGTTTAATATTGCGTGGCTACACCTTC. Its protein is CASSLILRGYTF. The rearrangement links TRBV28 to TRBJ1-2; D is undetermined. The CDR3 runs 12 residues. Germline V lookup: CDR1 MDHEN, CDR2 SYDVKM. The V and J ends lost 2 bases and 7 bases respectively, with 8 bases between them.

Concerning this clonotype: A read error may explain this, as a much larger clone is one base away. No conserved phenylalanine or tryptophan ends this CDR3, so it is likely a read error. The chain combines TRBV7-8 with TRBJ2-2, with D hard to call. This CDR3 has 13 residues. Germline V CDR1 and CDR2: SGHVS, FQNEAQ. Trimming shortened V by 0 bases and J by 7 bases, and 6 bases separated the two germline ends. In DNA, the CDR3 is TGTGCCAGCAGCTTAGCGCCGAGCGGGGAGCTGTTTTTG. Translated: CASSLAPSGELFL.

V and J are TRBV7-3 and TRBJ1-1; no clear D. This CDR3 has 13 amino acids. Trimming left V 5 bases short and J 1 base short, with 8 bases between. Germline-derived CDR1 and CDR2 are SGHTA and FQGTGA. The CDR3 nucleotides read TGTGCCAGCAGCCTTCTAAGGAACACTGAAGCTTTCTTT. The encoded protein is CASSLLRNTEAFF.

This clonotype was counted between two and nine times. The chain joins TRBV2 to TRBJ2-5, with 12 bases identical to TRBD2. CDR3 size: 15 residues. In germline, CDR1 is SNHLY, CDR2 FYNNEI. After removal of 6 bases from V and 6 bases from J, the junction contained 8 bases not matched to a gene. The CDR3 coding sequence is TGTGCCAGCAGGTCACTAGCGGGAGGTTGGAAGACCCAGTACTTC. Amino acid sequence: CASRSLAGGWKTQYF.

This clonotype occurred many times. The genes are TRBV9 and TRBJ2-7; TRBD2 matches at 8 bases. The trim removed 0 bases at V and 3 bases at J, leaving 5 bases unmatched. This CDR3 contains 15 residues. Germline lookup yields CDR1 SGDLS and CDR2 YYNGEE. CDR3 residues: CASSVGLALDYEQYF. In DNA form, the CDR3 reads TGTGCCAGCAGCGTAGGACTAGCGCTAGACTACGAGCAGTACTTC.

Turning to this clonotype: At one end, the junction sequence differs from germline, possibly due to a read error. The V gene is TRBV12-3 or TRBV12-4, the J gene TRBJ1-5, with no clear D. This CDR3 spans 14 amino acids. CDR3 sequence reads: CASGLHGGNQPQHF. The CDR3 coding sequence is TGTGCCAGCGGTTTGCACGGGGGCAATCAGCCCCAGCATTTT.

This clonotype has ten or more counts. The chain uses TRBV4-3 and TRBJ1-5; D is unclear. Germline-derived CDR1 and CDR2 are LGHNA and YSLEER. CDR3 size: 15 residues. V was clipped by 1 base and J by 6 bases, with 13 bases between them. The DNA of the CDR3 is TGCGCCAGCAGCCAAGTACGAGGATCTGGTCAGCCCCAGCATTTT. This sequence encodes CASSQVRGSGQPQHF.

At least ten counts were recorded for this clonotype. The J gene is TRBJ1-3, the V gene TRBV28; 7 bases are a match to TRBD1. CDR3 size: 19 residues. CDR1 and CDR2 (germline): MDHEN, SYDVKM. V shed 5 bases, J shed 5 bases, and the junction held 21 bases outside the gene matches. The CDR3 region is CASSRGPDRVSLVRNTIYF. The CDR3 region has the DNA TGTGCCAGCAGTCGTGGGCCCGACAGGGTCTCTCTAGTGAGAAACACCATATATTTT. Variable domain in full (rest from reference TRBV28 and TRBJ1-3): DVKVTQSSRYLVKRTGEKVFLECVQDMDHENMFWYRQDPGLGLRLIYFSYDVKMKEKGDIPEGYSVSREKKERFSLILESASTNQTSMYLCASSRGPDRVSLVRNTIYFGEGSWLTVV.

In its sample, this clonotype was seen many times. V gene TRBV6-7 combines with J gene TRBJ1-5; D gene uncertain. TRBV6-7 is designated an ORF whose function remains uncertain. Trimming shortened V by 7 bases and J by 5 bases, and 15 bases separated the two germline ends. CDR3 size: 14 residues. CDR3 loop: CASTYSRRDQPQHF. The CDR3, as DNA: TGTGCCAGCACCTACTCCCGTCGGGATCAGCCCCAGCATTTT.

Many counts were recorded for this clonotype. V gene TRBV5-5 combines with J gene TRBJ2-2; TRBD1 aligns across 11 bases. The CDR3 is made up of 16 amino acids. The V gene end was trimmed by 2 bases and the J gene end by 4 bases; junction bases not matched to a gene: 4. Germline CDR1 and CDR2: SGHKS and YYEKEE (reference sequence). The CDR3 DNA reads TGTGCCAGCAGCTTTGGACAGGGGGCGGGCACCGGGGAGCTGTTTTTT. This gives the protein CASSFGQGAGTGELFF.

This clonotype was counted many times. V is TRBV27 and J is TRBJ2-5, with 7 bases aligning to TRBD1. Germline V lookup: CDR1 MNHEY, CDR2 SMNVEV (reference sequence). Trimming removed 5 bases from V and 5 bases from J; junction bases left unmatched: 5. The CDR3 consists of 13 residues. In DNA form, the CDR3 reads TGTGCCAGCAGTCTCGGACAGGAGGAGACCCAGTACTTC. Encoded protein: CASSLGQEETQYF.

This clonotype has a count of ten or more. This chain joins TRBV29-1 and TRBJ1-2, with TRBD1 matching 7 bases. Unmatched junction bases numbered 6, after V lost 7 bases and J lost 4 bases. Germline V gives CDR1 SQVTM, CDR2 ANQGSEA. This CDR3 has 12 amino acids. In nucleotides, the CDR3 is TGCAGCGCCGGGGACAGCGTCTATGGCTACACCTTC. Translation: CSAGDSVYGYTF.

This clonotype showed up many times. An end of the junction differs from the germline gene, which may be a read error. The V call is TRBV7-7, the J call TRBJ1-1; maybe TRBD1 (6 bases). The CDR3 totals 14 residues. Germline CDR1 reads SSHAT; CDR2 reads FNYEAQ (reference sequence). The CDR3 region has the DNA TGTGCTAGCAGCTTCGGGGGCCGTAGGACTGAAGCTTTCTTT. Encoded protein: CASSFGGRRTEAFF. Supplemented by reference TRBV7-7 and TRBJ1-1, the full variable domain reads GAGVSQSPRYKVTKRGQDVTLRCDPISSHATLYWYQQALGQGPEFLTYFNYEAQPDKSGLPSDRFSAERPEGSISTLTIQRTEQRDSAMYRCASSFGGRRTEAFFGQGTRLTVV.

This clonotype was picked up many times. The CDR3 sequence is CASSLDFTGAGGYTF. The CDR3 DNA reads TGTGCCAGCAGCTTAGATTTTACAGGTGCGGGAGGCTACACCTTC. The chain carries TRBV7-6 and TRBJ1-2; D perhaps matches TRBD1 (5 bases). Trimming left V 1 base short and J 8 bases short, with 17 bases between. CDR1 is SGHVS, CDR2 FNYEAQ, per germline. This CDR3 region has 15 residues. The full variable domain, rest sourced from reference TRBV7-6 and TRBJ1-2, is GAGVSQSPRYKVTKRGQDVALRCDPISGHVSLYWYRQALGQGPEFLTYFNYEAQQDKSGLPNDRFSAERPEGSISTLTIQRTEQRDSAMYRCASSLDFTGAGGYTFGSGTRLTVV.

Many counts were recorded for this clonotype. This rearrangement joins TRBV7-8 to TRBJ2-2; tentative D call: TRBD1 (6 bases). The germline CDR1 and CDR2 sequences are SGHVS and FQNEAQ. This CDR3 spans 16 amino acids. Trimming left V 2 bases short and J 4 bases short, with 14 bases between. As DNA, the CDR3 is TGTGCCAGCAGCTTACGCCCCAGGGGCATCACCGGGGAGCTGTTTTTT. Amino acids: CASSLRPRGITGELFF.

This clonotype has ten or more counts. The V and J genes are TRBV27 and TRBJ2-7, with 9 bases matching TRBD2. The junction had 4 bases not matched to a gene; V was cut back by 5 bases and J by 2 bases. Per the germline V gene, CDR1 is MNHEY and CDR2 is SMNVEV (reference sequence). The CDR3 length is 14 residues. The CDR3 DNA reads TGTGCCAGCAGTGAGGGACTAGCCCCCTACGAGCAGTACTTC. Amino acids: CASSEGLAPYEQYF.

This clonotype has a count of ten or more. The chain couples TRBV9 to TRBJ2-5; 9 bases agree with TRBD1. Germline V lookup: CDR1 SGDLS, CDR2 YYNGEE. The CDR3 sequence is 15 residues long. V dropped 4 bases and J dropped 4; count of bases not matched to a gene: 8. The CDR3 region has the DNA TGTGCCAGCAGCAGATCCGGGACAGGGTTAGAGACCCAGTACTTC. This translates into CASSRSGTGLETQYF.